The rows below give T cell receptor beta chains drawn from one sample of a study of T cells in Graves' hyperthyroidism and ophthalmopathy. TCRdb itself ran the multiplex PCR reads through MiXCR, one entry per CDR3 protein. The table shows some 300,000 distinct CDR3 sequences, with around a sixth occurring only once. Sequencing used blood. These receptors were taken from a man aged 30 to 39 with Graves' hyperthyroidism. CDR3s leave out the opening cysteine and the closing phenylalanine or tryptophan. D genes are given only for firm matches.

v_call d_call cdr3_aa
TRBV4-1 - ASSPRGTTNEKLF
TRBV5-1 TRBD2 ASSFSGSGSNEQF
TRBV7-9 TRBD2 ASSSGGQETQY
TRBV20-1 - SARDIGQGSYNEQF
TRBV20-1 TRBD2 SAPGTSDGGGEQF
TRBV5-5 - ASSARGYGYT
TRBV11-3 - ASRDSENTEAF
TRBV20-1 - SASPLDSYGYT
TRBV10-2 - ASTEGRVNGYT
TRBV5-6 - ASSRDRSGPYEQY
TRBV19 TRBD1 ASSSRDRGLYTEAF
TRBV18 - ASSPRTEAF
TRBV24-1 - ATSDPDSLVGGYT
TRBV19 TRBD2 ASSLQRESYEQY
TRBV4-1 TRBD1 ASSQIWGTGNEKLF
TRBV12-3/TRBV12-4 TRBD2 ASSPKLAGSLEPQY
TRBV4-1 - ASSQGPEGRWAF
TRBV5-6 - ASSLWGGNEQF
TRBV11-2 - ASSLEPRAPYEQY
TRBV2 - ASRSRTTYNEQF
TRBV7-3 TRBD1 ASSLQQGLLYIQY
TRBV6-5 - ASSYSADSYEQY
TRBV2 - ASSDLRDSRNNEQF
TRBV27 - ASLWGDTQY